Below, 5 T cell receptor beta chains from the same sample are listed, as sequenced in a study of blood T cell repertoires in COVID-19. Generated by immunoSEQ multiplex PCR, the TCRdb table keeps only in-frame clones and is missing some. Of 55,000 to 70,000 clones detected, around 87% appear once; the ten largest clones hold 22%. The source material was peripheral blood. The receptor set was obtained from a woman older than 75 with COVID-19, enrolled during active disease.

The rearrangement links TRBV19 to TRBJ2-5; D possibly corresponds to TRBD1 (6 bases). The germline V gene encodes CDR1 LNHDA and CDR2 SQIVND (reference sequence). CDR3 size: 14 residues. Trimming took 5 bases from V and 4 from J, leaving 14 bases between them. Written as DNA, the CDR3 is TGTGCCAGTAGTCTCACAGGGCGCCCAGAGACCCAGTACTTC. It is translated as CASSLTGRPETQYF. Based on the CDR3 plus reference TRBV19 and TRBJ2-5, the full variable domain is DGGITQSPKYLFRKEGQNVTLSCEQNLNHDAMYWYRQDPGQGLRLIYYSQIVNDFQKGDIAEGYSVSREKKESFPLTVTSAQKNPTAFYLCASSLTGRPETQYFGPGTRLLVL.

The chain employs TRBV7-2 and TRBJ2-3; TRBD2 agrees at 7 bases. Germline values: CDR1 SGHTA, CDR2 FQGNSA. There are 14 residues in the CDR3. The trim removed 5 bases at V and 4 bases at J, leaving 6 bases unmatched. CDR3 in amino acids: CASSLQLASDTQYF. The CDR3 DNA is TGTGCCAGCAGCCTACAACTAGCGTCAGATACGCAGTATTTT. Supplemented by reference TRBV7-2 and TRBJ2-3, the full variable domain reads GAGVSQSPSNKVTEKGKDVELRCDPISGHTALYWYRQSLGQGLEFLIYFQGNSAPDKSGLPSDRFSAERTGGSVSTLTIQRTQQEDSAVYLCASSLQLASDTQYFGPGTRLTVL.

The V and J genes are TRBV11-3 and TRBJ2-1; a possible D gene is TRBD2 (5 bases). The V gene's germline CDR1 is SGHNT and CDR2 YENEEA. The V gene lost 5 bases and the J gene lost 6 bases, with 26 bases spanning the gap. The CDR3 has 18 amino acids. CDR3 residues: CASSPSRELGRVANEQFF. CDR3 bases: TGTGCCAGCAGCCCTTCGAGGGAGCTAGGCCGCGTTGCCAATGAGCAGTTCTTC.

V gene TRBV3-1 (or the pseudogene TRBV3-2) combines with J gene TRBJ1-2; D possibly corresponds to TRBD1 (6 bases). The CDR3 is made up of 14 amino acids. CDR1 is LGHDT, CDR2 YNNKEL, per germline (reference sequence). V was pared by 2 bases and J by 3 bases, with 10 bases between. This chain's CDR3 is CASSQYSGDYGYTF. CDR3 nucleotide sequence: TGTGCCAGCAGCCAATATTCAGGGGACTATGGCTACACCTTC.

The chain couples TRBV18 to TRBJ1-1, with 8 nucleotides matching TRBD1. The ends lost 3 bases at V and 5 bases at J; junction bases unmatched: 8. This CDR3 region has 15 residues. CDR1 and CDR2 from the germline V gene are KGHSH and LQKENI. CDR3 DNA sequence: TGTGCCAGCTCACCCGTACAGGGGGGGGAGACTGAAGCTTTCTTT. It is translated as CASSPVQGGETEAFF.